The 27 T cell receptor beta chains in this list originate from one sample, sequenced in a study of early T cells in non-severe SARS-CoV-2 infection. TCRdb independently ran MiXCR on the 5' RACE reads; one entry per CDR3 protein. The repertoire holds about 59,000 distinct CDR3 sequences, roughly 13% seen once, with about 9.3% in the top ten. The sequences come from whole blood, collected at baseline. These receptors were collected from an adult who was a healthcare worker with PCR-confirmed SARS-CoV-2 infection or an uninfected control (not recorded which).

The chain employs TRBV6-5 and TRBJ1-1; D gene ambiguous. The CDR3 is 13 residues long. The V and J ends lost 4 bases and 0 bases respectively, with 6 bases between them. Germline V gene lookup returns CDR1 MNHEY and CDR2 SVGAGI. The CDR3 sequence is CASSSTVNTEAFF. Written as DNA, the CDR3 is TGTGCCAGCAGTTCGACGGTGAACACTGAAGCTTTCTTT.

The chain joins TRBV18 to TRBJ1-2; D uncertain. The V gene lost 4 bases and the J gene lost 9 bases, with 12 bases spanning the gap. Germline V gives CDR1 KGHSH, CDR2 LQKENI. The CDR3 runs 12 residues. The CDR3 DNA is TGTGCCAGCTCACACAATACGGGGAGCTACACCTTC. Translating gives CASSHNTGSYTF.

This clonotype was detected only a few times. The gene calls are TRBV7-2 and TRBJ2-3; weak D call: TRBD1 (6 bases). Between the trimmed V and J ends, which lost 3 bases and 0 bases, there was a span of 10 bases. This CDR3 is built from 15 residues. Germline V lookup: CDR1 SGHTA, CDR2 FQGNSA. The CDR3 region is CASSFRDTSTDTQYF. CDR3 sequence (DNA): TGTGCCAGCAGCTTTAGGGACACTAGCACAGATACGCAGTATTTT.

This clonotype was seen more than once but under ten times. The chain carries TRBV28 and TRBJ2-7, with D hard to call. The V end lost 3 bases, the J end lost 5 bases, and 11 bases lay between the germline ends. CDR1 and CDR2 (germline): MDHEN, SYDVKM. The CDR3 covers 13 residues. The CDR3 sequence is CASSFRALNEQYF. The CDR3 DNA reads TGTGCCAGCAGTTTCCGGGCCCTAAACGAGCAGTACTTC. Together with reference TRBV28 and TRBJ2-7, the CDR3 gives the full variable domain: DVKVTQSSRYLVKRTGEKVFLECVQDMDHENMFWYRQDPGLGLRLIYFSYDVKMKEKGDIPEGYSVSREKKERFSLILESASTNQTSMYLCASSFRALNEQYFGPGTRLTVT.

Many counts were recorded for this clonotype. The genes are TRBV27 and TRBJ1-1; TRBD1 might be the D (6 bases). This CDR3 is built from 14 residues. V was clipped by 3 bases and J by 1 base, with 9 bases between them. Germline lookup yields CDR1 MNHEY and CDR2 SMNVEV (reference sequence). CDR3 sequence: CASSLGAGNTEAFF. For the CDR3, the DNA is TGTGCCAGCAGTTTGGGGGCAGGGAACACTGAAGCTTTCTTT.

This chain connects TRBV5-4 to TRBJ2-7, with TRBD2 as a possible D gene (6 bases). Trimming removed 3 bases at V and 6 bases at J, with 16 bases between. The CDR3 contains 14 residues. Looked up from germline, CDR1 is SGHNT and CDR2 is YYREEE (reference sequence). The CDR3: CASSYVGRESEQYF. CDR3 coding DNA: TGTGCCAGCAGCTACGTGGGGCGGGAAAGCGAGCAGTACTTC. The full variable domain, completed using reference TRBV5-4 and TRBJ2-7, is ETGVTQSPTHLIKTRGQQVTLRCSSQSGHNTVSWYQQALGQGPQFIFQYYREEENGRGNFPPRFSGLQFPNYSSELNVNALELDDSALYLCASSYVGRESEQYFGPGTRLTVT.

The sample holds many counts of this clonotype. This chain uses TRBV5-1 with TRBJ2-5, with D hard to call. CDR1 is SGHRS, CDR2 YFSETQ, per germline. This CDR3 spans 12 amino acids. V was pared by 7 bases and J by 2 bases, with 9 bases between. In DNA form, the CDR3 reads TGCGCCAGCCGTCTCGGTCAAGAGACCCAGTACTTC. This encodes CASRLGQETQYF.

V usage is TRBV4-1 and J usage is TRBJ2-1; D might be TRBD2 (6 bases). The CDR3 consists of 15 residues. Germline V gene lookup returns CDR1 MGHRA and CDR2 YSYEKL. V was shortened by 0 bases and J by 15 bases, with 21 bases between the two germline ends. The CDR3 loop reads CASSQDGYGGGLSFF. The CDR3 nucleotides are TGCGCCAGCAGCCAAGATGGATATGGTGGGGGACTTTCGTTCTTC.

The chain uses TRBV20-1 and TRBJ2-5; D call uncertain. Germline CDR1 is DFQATT and CDR2 is SNEGSKA (reference sequence). V shed 1 base and J shed 2 bases, with 17 bases lying between them. This CDR3 contains 16 residues. The CDR3 region is CSARVPGWARQETQYF. The CDR3 bases are TGCAGTGCTAGAGTACCGGGCTGGGCTAGGCAAGAGACCCAGTACTTC.

A few counts support this clonotype. This chain connects TRBV28 to TRBJ2-2, with TRBD1 matching 10 bases. The CDR3 spans 14 residues. Per the germline V gene, CDR1 is MDHEN and CDR2 is SYDVKM. The ends lost 7 bases at V and 4 bases at J; junction bases unmatched: 3. In DNA, the CDR3 is TGTGCCAGCACGACAGGGGGCCCCACCGGGGAGCTGTTTTTT. This gives the protein CASTTGGPTGELFF.

The CDR3: CSARPRPAYGYTF. In nucleotides, the CDR3 is TGCAGTGCTAGACCCAGACCGGCCTATGGCTACACCTTC. J is TRBJ1-2 and V is TRBV20-1; no reliable D call. The V gene lost 2 bases and the J gene lost 4 bases, with 11 bases spanning the gap. CDR1 is DFQATT, CDR2 SNEGSKA, per germline (reference sequence). This CDR3 spans 13 amino acids.

V gene TRBV19 combines with J gene TRBJ2-7; tentatively, D is TRBD1 (6 bases). Germline V CDR1 and CDR2: LNHDA, SQIVND (reference sequence). The CDR3 has 11 amino acids. V lost 10 bases and J lost 4, with 11 bases in between. The CDR3 region has the DNA TGTGCCACCGGGACACGATACGAGCAGTACTTC. Its protein product is CATGTRYEQYF.

In this sample, this clonotype turned up a few times. The chain recombines TRBV24-1 with TRBJ2-7, with D hard to call. Trimming took off 1 base at V and 5 bases at J, with 8 bases between the two ends. There are 13 residues in the CDR3. Germline V gene sequence: CDR1 KGHDR, CDR2 SFDVKD. This CDR3 reads CATSDLSRDEQYF. The CDR3 coding sequence is TGTGCCACCAGTGATTTATCCCGGGACGAGCAGTACTTC.

This rearrangement joins TRBV7-3 to TRBJ2-3; D possibly corresponds to TRBD1 (6 bases). V was shortened by 2 bases and J by 4 bases, with 10 bases between the two germline ends. The CDR3 length is 14 residues. Germline-derived CDR1 and CDR2 are SGHTA and FQGTGA. The CDR3 nucleotides are TGTGCCAGCAGCTTATTTTCAGGGGCAGATACGCAGTATTTT. It is translated as CASSLFSGADTQYF.

This clonotype was counted at least ten times. Its ends do not fully match the called genes, so a read error is possible. The chain has TRBV7-7 and TRBJ2-5, with 10 nucleotides matching TRBD2. The CDR3 has 13 amino acids. CDR1 and CDR2 from the germline V gene are SSHAT and FNYEAQ (reference sequence). The CDR3 loop is CASSSSGSETQYF. Written as DNA, the CDR3 is TGTGCTAGCAGCTCTAGCGGGAGTGAGACCCAGTACTTC.

The V and J genes are TRBV29-1 and TRBJ2-2, with D possibly being TRBD1 (5 bases). CDR1 and CDR2 from the germline V gene are SQVTM and ANQGSEA. This CDR3 is 14 amino acids long. Trimming left V 5 bases short and J 0 bases short, with 10 bases between. The CDR3 spells CSVLSTANTGELFF. For the CDR3, the DNA is TGCAGCGTTCTGTCGACAGCGAACACCGGGGAGCTGTTTTTT.

This clonotype has just a few counts. The chain uses TRBV11-2 and TRBJ2-5; possible D gene TRBD2, 5 bases. Germline CDR1 SGHAT, CDR2 FQNNGV. The CDR3 spans 15 residues. The ends were cut back, 5 bases at V and 4 bases at J, with 17 bases in the middle. CDR3 amino acids: CASSATRISPETQYF. CDR3 sequence (DNA): TGTGCCAGCAGCGCAACTAGAATATCTCCAGAGACCCAGTACTTC.

Only one count was recorded for this clonotype. This rearrangement joins TRBV20-1 to TRBJ1-1; 7 bases match TRBD1. This CDR3 is 14 amino acids long. The V gene end was trimmed by 6 bases and the J gene end by 4 bases; junction bases not matched to a gene: 11. Germline V gene lookup returns CDR1 DFQATT and CDR2 SNEGSKA (reference sequence). CDR3 residues: CSAPGQARGTEAFF. Written as DNA, the CDR3 is TGCAGTGCCCCCGGACAGGCGCGAGGCACTGAAGCTTTCTTT.

This clonotype turned up a few times. The rearrangement links TRBV6-1 to TRBJ1-2; D might be TRBD1 (5 bases). Germline V gene lookup returns CDR1 MNHNS and CDR2 SASEGT. The CDR3 spans 14 residues. V lost 1 base, J lost 2 bases, and 8 bases lay in between. The CDR3 loop reads CASSEVGGNYGYTF. CDR3 DNA sequence: TGTGCCAGCAGTGAAGTTGGGGGAAACTATGGCTACACCTTC.

The rearrangement links TRBV7-8 to TRBJ2-3, with D unresolved. Germline V lookup: CDR1 SGHVS, CDR2 FQNEAQ. V lost 1 base and J lost 2, with 7 bases in between. The CDR3 sequence is 14 residues long. CDR3 in DNA: TGTGCCAGCAGCTTAGGCGATAACACAGATACGCAGTATTTT. It yields the protein CASSLGDNTDTQYF.

There are many counts of this clonotype. The gene calls are TRBV24-1 and TRBJ2-3, with 9 bases lining up with TRBD1. This CDR3 region has 15 residues. Germline V lookup: CDR1 KGHDR, CDR2 SFDVKD. V lost 4 bases and J lost 3; bases outside the gene matches: 4. CDR3 nucleotides: TGTGCCACCAGTGACACCGGGACAGGGACAGATACGCAGTATTTT. Its protein product is CATSDTGTGTDTQYF.

In this sample, this clonotype turned up many times. The chain is built from TRBV24-1 and TRBJ2-7, with 9 bases that match TRBD1. Germline assignment: CDR1 KGHDR and CDR2 SFDVKD. The CDR3 is 13 amino acids. V was pared by 4 bases and J by 5 bases, with 2 bases of the junction left unmatched. This CDR3 reads CATSDGTGNEQYF. In nucleotides, the CDR3 is TGTGCCACCAGTGACGGGACAGGGAACGAGCAGTACTTC.

This clonotype was seen many times. CDR3 bases: TGTGCCAGCAGTGAAGGGACAGGGGGCCGTCAGCCCCAGCATTTT. The encoded protein is CASSEGTGGRQPQHF. J is TRBJ1-5 and V is TRBV2; the match to TRBD1 covers 11 bases. The CDR3 length is 15 residues. From germline, CDR1 is SNHLY and CDR2 FYNNEI. V lost 1 base, J lost 6 bases, and 2 bases stayed unmatched.

This clonotype was seen more than once but under ten times. V gene TRBV7-2 combines with J gene TRBJ2-7; 10 nucleotides match TRBD1. CDR1 is SGHTA and CDR2 is FQGNSA in the germline V gene. Unmatched junction bases numbered 5, after V lost 5 bases and J lost 1 base. CDR3 length: 15 residues. In DNA form, the CDR3 reads TGTGCCAGCAGCGCCGGGACAGGGGCGTCCTACGAGCAGTACTTC. Its protein product is CASSAGTGASYEQYF.

This clonotype was recorded at least ten times. V gene TRBV5-8 combines with J gene TRBJ1-2; D call uncertain. Trimming shortened V by 0 bases and J by 6 bases, and 9 bases separated the two germline ends. The CDR3 is 13 residues long. Germline assignment: CDR1 SGHTS and CDR2 YDEGEE. CDR3 residues: CASSLVAGNGYTF. The CDR3 nucleotides read TGTGCCAGCAGCTTGGTTGCGGGAAATGGCTACACCTTC.

In its sample, this clonotype ranks as medium-sized. The chain couples TRBV5-1 to TRBJ2-2; TRBD1 is a possible D gene (5 bases). The V end lost 5 bases, the J end lost 0 bases, and 14 bases lay between the germline ends. The CDR3 extends over 16 amino acids. Germline V gene data show CDR1 as SGHRS and CDR2 as YFSETQ. CDR3 residues: CASSYYDSANTGELFF. For the CDR3, the DNA is TGCGCCAGCAGTTACTACGACAGCGCGAACACCGGGGAGCTGTTTTTT.

This clonotype was counted many times. The rearrangement uses TRBV12-3 or TRBV12-4 and TRBJ1-2; D gene uncertain. The CDR3 spans 13 residues. The V end lost 6 bases, the J end lost 6 bases, and 14 bases lay between the germline ends. The CDR3 DNA reads as TGTGCCAGCAGCCGTCAAGGGCGGGATGGCTACACCTTC. As protein: CASSRQGRDGYTF.